These 24 T cell receptor beta chains were all obtained from the same sample, sequenced in a study of CD8 T cells in ankylosing spondylitis (dated by TCRdb to 2015 to 2018). Receptor amplification or capture employed 5' RACE. TCRdb names Illumina HiSeq 2500 as the instrument used. TCRdb reprocessed the public reads (quality trimming at Q25 with fastp, clone calling with MiXCR) and kept in-frame beta chains. Each entry is one CDR3 protein sequence, shown with its most common DNA and genes. The sample table records 50,000 or so distinct CDR3 sequences; 6% to 7.5% of these occur just once. The ten largest clones capture roughly 8% of the sample. Sequences were obtained from blood, either unsorted or a sorted T cell fraction (not recorded which). The receptors here all came from a female donor with ankylosing spondylitis or in good health (not recorded which).

This chain links TRBV5-4 with TRBJ2-6; TRBD1 is a possible D gene (6 bases). In germline, CDR1 is SGHNT, CDR2 YYREEE (reference sequence). The CDR3 totals 16 residues. The V and J ends lost 7 bases and 2 bases respectively, with 16 bases between them. The CDR3 DNA reads TGTGCCAGCGCTAACCCCACAGGGCCTGGGGCCAACGTCCTGACTTTC. Amino acids: CASANPTGPGANVLTF.

The J gene is TRBJ2-2, the V gene TRBV11-2; maybe TRBD1 (5 bases). From germline, CDR1 is SGHAT and CDR2 FQNNGV. The V and J ends lost 1 base and 11 bases respectively, with 14 bases between them. The CDR3 spans 14 residues. The CDR3 here is CASSLADRPRELFF. The CDR3, as DNA: TGTGCCAGCAGCTTAGCCGACAGACCTCGAGAGCTGTTTTTT.

This clonotype was counted many times. The chain joins TRBV18 to TRBJ1-1; D is undetermined. The CDR3 loop spans 13 amino acids. Germline loops: CDR1 KGHSH, CDR2 LQKENI. V lost 2 bases, J lost 2 bases, and 6 bases lay in between. The CDR3 nucleotides read TGTGCCAGCTCACCATCAAAAAACACTGAAGCTTTCTTT. Translation: CASSPSKNTEAFF.

This clonotype was detected many times. The rearrangement links TRBV20-1 to TRBJ1-2; 8 positions agree with TRBD1. V lost 3 bases to trimming and J lost 5 bases; unmatched junction nucleotides: 8. The germline V gene encodes CDR1 DFQATT and CDR2 SNEGSKA (reference sequence). This CDR3 is 14 amino acids long. The CDR3 DNA reads TGCAGTGCTAGTTGGCAGGGGGCGGAATATGGCTACACCTTC. It codes for CSASWQGAEYGYTF.

This clonotype was seen a few times. This chain joins TRBV7-2 and TRBJ1-5; TRBD1 might be the D (5 bases). Trimming left V 1 base short and J 9 bases short, with 13 bases between. Germline V lookup: CDR1 SGHTA, CDR2 FQGNSA. This CDR3 is built from 14 residues. Here the CDR3 reads CASSLGDYWGPQHF. The DNA for the CDR3 is TGTGCCAGCAGCTTAGGGGACTATTGGGGGCCCCAGCATTTT.

The rearrangement links TRBV12-3 or TRBV12-4 to TRBJ1-5; no reliable D call. The CDR3 spans 12 residues. The V gene lost 6 bases and the J gene lost 3 bases, with 6 bases spanning the gap. The CDR3 nucleotides read TGTGCCAGCAGCAGACCCAATCAGCCCCAGCATTTT. Translation: CASSRPNQPQHF.

This clonotype was seen repeatedly, ten times or more. The chain links TRBV7-3 to TRBJ2-2; 10 bases align to TRBD1. V lost 5 bases, J lost 4 bases, and 7 bases stayed unmatched. Germline V CDR1 and CDR2: SGHTA, FQGTGA. This CDR3 is built from 16 residues. In DNA, the CDR3 is TGTGCCAGCAGCCCCCAGACAGGGGGCACCACCGGGGAGCTGTTTTTT. Translation gives CASSPQTGGTTGELFF.

The sample holds many counts of this clonotype. The chain has TRBV20-1 and TRBJ1-5, with unresolved D. The germline gives CDR1 DFQATT, CDR2 SNEGSKA (reference sequence). The germline V and J ends were trimmed by 0 bases and 3 bases, with 12 bases remaining between them. The CDR3 sequence is 15 residues long. The CDR3 loop reads CSARENGRVNQPQHF. CDR3 coding DNA: TGCAGTGCTAGAGAAAACGGACGGGTCAATCAGCCCCAGCATTTT.

The genes are TRBV7-2 and TRBJ2-7, with 7 bases aligning to TRBD1. Losses at the gene ends were 1 base for V and 6 bases for J; bases not matched to a gene: 3. This CDR3 comprises 13 residues. Germline loops: CDR1 SGHTA, CDR2 FQGNSA. In DNA form, the CDR3 reads TGTGCCAGCAGCTTAGTCAGGGGGTCCGAGCAGTACTTC. This sequence encodes CASSLVRGSEQYF. Full variable domain (remainder filled in from reference TRBV7-2 and TRBJ2-7): GAGVSQSPSNKVTEKGKDVELRCDPISGHTALYWYRQSLGQGLEFLIYFQGNSAPDKSGLPSDRFSAERTGGSVSTLTIQRTQQEDSAVYLCASSLVRGSEQYFGPGTRLTVT.

This clonotype appeared many times. The V call is TRBV5-1, the J call TRBJ2-1, with TRBD2 matching 11 bases. Germline V gives CDR1 SGHRS, CDR2 YFSETQ. The CDR3 sequence is 17 residues long. The V segment lost 0 bases and the J segment 3 bases; nucleotides outside the gene matches: 5. The CDR3 reads CASSLGLAGPLYNEQFF. The CDR3 DNA reads TGCGCCAGCAGCTTGGGACTAGCGGGGCCCCTCTACAATGAGCAGTTCTTC.

The table lists this clonotype with many counts. The chain employs TRBV12-3 or TRBV12-4 and TRBJ1-2, with TRBD1 as a possible D gene (5 bases). With 4 bases removed from V and 8 bases from J, the gap between germline ends came to 11 bases. This CDR3 comprises 12 residues. The DNA of the CDR3 is TGTGCCAGCAGTTCCGGGGGAGGAGGCTACACCTTC. Translated, it gives CASSSGGGGYTF.

This clonotype has ten or more counts. This rearrangement joins TRBV5-6 to TRBJ1-4; D possibly corresponds to TRBD1 (6 bases). V gave up 3 bases and J gave up 7 bases, with 16 bases separating them. The length of the CDR3 is 15 residues. Germline assignment: CDR1 SGHDT and CDR2 YYEEEE. The CDR3 protein is CASSSTVTGTEKLFF. The CDR3 DNA follows: TGTGCCAGCAGCTCAACCGTGACAGGAACTGAAAAACTGTTTTTT.

This clonotype has just a few counts. The chain links TRBV7-9 to TRBJ1-1; no reliable D call. Germline V gene sequence: CDR1 SEHNR, CDR2 FQNEAQ (reference sequence). The V end was cut by 1 base, the J end by 7 bases, with 10 bases between. The CDR3 is 13 amino acids. CDR3 nucleotide sequence: TGTGCCAGCAGCTTAGTCGCAGTCAATGAAGCTTTCTTT. This translates into CASSLVAVNEAFF.

This clonotype was seen a handful of times. The rearrangement joins TRBV7-2 to TRBJ1-3; 8 nucleotides line up with TRBD1. Per the germline V gene, CDR1 is SGHTA and CDR2 is FQGNSA. The CDR3 is made up of 16 amino acids. The V gene end was trimmed by 2 bases and the J gene end by 8 bases; junction bases not matched to a gene: 11. This CDR3 is CASSLRGQGARDTIYF. Written as DNA, the CDR3 is TGTGCCAGCAGCTTAAGGGGTCAGGGGGCTAGAGACACCATATATTTT.

This clonotype was counted many times. The chain has TRBV19 and TRBJ1-2; 8 bases fit TRBD1. The J segment lost 3 bases and the V segment lost 6 bases, leaving 3 bases of the junction unmatched. Looked up from germline, CDR1 is LNHDA and CDR2 is SQIVND (reference sequence). The CDR3 is made up of 13 amino acids. The CDR3 here is CASRGQGDYGYTF. As DNA, the CDR3 is TGTGCCAGTAGAGGACAGGGTGACTATGGCTACACCTTC.

In this sample, this clonotype turned up many times. The V gene is TRBV12-3 or TRBV12-4, the J gene TRBJ1-5; D possibly corresponds to TRBD1 (5 bases). Trimming pared 10 bases from V and 0 bases from J, leaving 16 bases between. The CDR3 is 15 residues long. Here the CDR3 DNA reads TGTGCCACCACTCGGGACCGCAATAGCAATCAGCCCCAGCATTTT. It is translated as CATTRDRNSNQPQHF.

The sample holds many counts of this clonotype. The chain has TRBV12-3 or TRBV12-4 and TRBJ2-1; the D is unclear. The CDR3 spans 14 residues. The V end lost 1 base, the J end lost 8 bases, and 12 bases lay between the germline ends. This CDR3 reads CASSLVPSIHEQFF. CDR3 DNA sequence: TGTGCCAGCAGTTTAGTCCCTAGTATCCATGAGCAGTTCTTC.

This clonotype has at least ten counts. The chain recombines TRBV19 with TRBJ2-2, with D perhaps matching TRBD1 (6 bases). V was clipped by 9 bases and J by 5 bases, with 16 bases between them. Germline V CDR1 and CDR2: LNHDA, SQIVND (reference sequence). This CDR3 has 14 residues. The CDR3 region has the DNA TGTGCCAGCCTCGGACAGCCCATGACCGGGGAGCTGTTTTTT. Translated, it gives CASLGQPMTGELFF.

The chain joins TRBV6-5 to TRBJ2-7; possibly TRBD2 for D (5 bases). CDR3 length: 14 amino acids. The V and J ends lost 3 bases and 5 bases respectively, with 14 bases between them. Germline lookup yields CDR1 MNHEY and CDR2 SVGAGI. The DNA of the CDR3 is TGTGCCAGCAGTTATTCCCGGGGTGGGAACGAGCAGTACTTC. This codes for CASSYSRGGNEQYF.

This clonotype was counted a few times. The chain links TRBV7-9 to TRBJ2-2; no firm D call. Trimming took 4 bases from V and 5 from J, leaving 14 bases between them. CDR1 SEHNR and CDR2 FQNEAQ come from the germline V gene (reference sequence). CDR3 length: 15 residues. The CDR3 nucleotides read TGTGCCAGCAGCTCGCCCGTAGTTAAAACCGGGGAGCTGTTTTTT. Translated: CASSSPVVKTGELFF.

This sequence joins TRBV7-9 and TRBJ1-1; D gene unclear. The V and J ends lost 2 bases and 3 bases respectively, with 4 bases between them. CDR1 and CDR2 (germline): SEHNR, FQNEAQ (reference sequence). CDR3 length: 12 residues. The CDR3 loop is CASSLMDTEAFF. Written as DNA, the CDR3 is TGTGCCAGCAGCTTAATGGACACTGAAGCTTTCTTT. Based on the CDR3 plus reference TRBV7-9 and TRBJ1-1, the full variable domain is DTGVSQNPRHKITKRGQNVTFRCDPISEHNRLYWYRQTLGQGPEFLTYFQNEAQLEKSRLLSDRFSAERPKGSFSTLEIQRTEQGDSAMYLCASSLMDTEAFFGQGTRLTVV.

The table lists this clonotype with many counts. The chain carries TRBV20-1 and TRBJ1-2, with a weak D call TRBD1 (5 bases). The CDR3 sequence is 14 residues long. CDR1 is DFQATT, CDR2 SNEGSKA, per germline (reference sequence). Deletions cut 3 bases from V and 1 base from J, with 12 bases between. The CDR3 DNA reads as TGCAGTGCTAGTATACAGGAACTTAACTATGGCTACACCTTC. It is translated as CSASIQELNYGYTF.

There are many counts of this clonotype. The chain recombines TRBV4-2 with TRBJ1-4; no reliable D call. The V gene's germline CDR1 is LGHNA and CDR2 YNFKEQ. The V and J ends lost 1 base and 5 bases respectively, with 11 bases between them. The CDR3 covers 15 residues. The CDR3 nucleotides read TGTGCCAGCAGCCAAGGGCACACGGTGAATGAAAAACTGTTTTTT. Translation: CASSQGHTVNEKLFF.

Many counts were recorded for this clonotype. V usage is TRBV6-2 or TRBV6-3 and J usage is TRBJ2-5; D call uncertain. V lost 3 bases and J lost 5, with 10 bases in between. Germline-derived CDR1 and CDR2 are MNHEY and SVGEGT. The CDR3 loop spans 13 amino acids. This CDR3 reads CASSYFGWETQYF. CDR3 sequence (DNA): TGTGCCAGCAGTTATTTTGGTTGGGAGACCCAGTACTTC.